This TCR beta chain was recovered during a study of blood T cell repertoires in COVID-19. About the research overall: Sources were T cells, B-cell-depleted T cells, or PBMCs; the material itself was cDNA or gDNA.

Authors' methods: Nucleated cell number was recorded as an estimate derived from reference gene primer amplification. Clones were sequenced by immunoSEQ multiplex PCR, and TCRdb holds only the in-frame ones, with some missing. V and J calls and clone size are copied from that table; D and trimming were computed from the DNA. This table has 650,000 to 800,000 clones, about nine tenths appearing once. The material sequenced was peripheral blood. This receptor was obtained from a woman between 18 and 29 years old with acute or convalescent COVID-19.

CDR3 amino acids: CASSQGEGAGGMGEQYF. The CDR3, as DNA: TGCGCCAGCAGCCAAGGGGAAGGAGCGGGAGGGATGGGCGAGCAGTACTTC. V and J are TRBV4-1 and TRBJ2-7; 10 bases are shared with TRBD2. The CDR3 spans 17 residues. V lost 1 base and J lost 6; bases outside the gene matches: 12. The germline V gene encodes CDR1 MGHRA and CDR2 YSYEKL.